Listed below are T cell receptor beta chains from one sample, sequenced in a study of response to subunit inactivated influenza vaccine. Via MiXCR, TCRdb re-called the RT-PCR reads, giving one row per CDR3 protein. The sample holds about 620,000 distinct CDR3 sequences, over 9% seen once. These records were also assigned to another study, of T cells expressing NK-cell markers.

The sequences come from PBMCs from blood, collected on the day of vaccination. The receptors originated from a man in his fifties or sixties who received an inactivated influenza vaccine. Each CDR3 is given with its conserved first and last residue. The order of the fields is CDR3 DNA, CDR3 protein, clone size, D gene, V gene, J gene. The D gene is left open where the match is weak. Clone sizes are given selectively: once, few, many, or a class where the clone is expanded.

cdr3_nt: TGTGCCAGCAGCCAAGGGTCCTACTACGAGCAGTACTTC; cdr3_aa: CASSQGSYYEQYF; clone_size: few; d_call: NA; v_call: TRBV3-1; j_call: TRBJ2-7
cdr3_nt: TGTGCCAGCAGCCCCGAAGGGAGGCTAGCGGGAAATTACAATGAGCAGTTCTTC; cdr3_aa: CASSPEGRLAGNYNEQFF; clone_size: many; d_call: TRBD2; v_call: TRBV4-2; j_call: TRBJ2-1
cdr3_nt: TGCAGTGCTAGTTTGGCCCGCGATACGCAGTATTTT; cdr3_aa: CSASLARDTQYF; clone_size: NA; d_call: NA; v_call: TRBV20-1; j_call: TRBJ2-3
cdr3_nt: TGCGCCAGCAGCTTGGGGTCCGGGACAGGGGAGCTGTTTTTT; cdr3_aa: CASSLGSGTGELFF; clone_size: many; d_call: NA; v_call: TRBV5-1; j_call: TRBJ2-2
cdr3_nt: TGTGCCATCAGTGAGTCTGGAGCGGGGGCCCAAGAGACCCAGTACTTC; cdr3_aa: CAISESGAGAQETQYF; clone_size: NA; d_call: TRBD2; v_call: TRBV10-3; j_call: TRBJ2-5
cdr3_nt: TGTGCCAGCTCACCGGGACAGGGTTGGGTTCAGCCCCAGCATTTT; cdr3_aa: CASSPGQGWVQPQHF; clone_size: NA; d_call: TRBD1; v_call: TRBV18; j_call: TRBJ1-5
cdr3_nt: TGTGCCAGCAGGATCGCGGGGCCCACAGATACGCAGTATTTT; cdr3_aa: CASRIAGPTDTQYF; clone_size: NA; d_call: NA; v_call: TRBV7-2; j_call: TRBJ2-3
cdr3_nt: TGTGCCAGCTCACCAGCGACCAACACAGATACGCAGTATTTT; cdr3_aa: CASSPATNTDTQYF; clone_size: NA; d_call: NA; v_call: TRBV18; j_call: TRBJ2-3
cdr3_nt: TGCGCCAGCAGCCGACAGGGGGCCAGTTCCTACGAGCAGTACTTC; cdr3_aa: CASSRQGASSYEQYF; clone_size: few; d_call: TRBD1; v_call: TRBV5-1; j_call: TRBJ2-7
cdr3_nt: TGTGCCAGCAGCGATGATAAGGGACGGATTCCCAGGGATACGCAGTATTTT; cdr3_aa: CASSDDKGRIPRDTQYF; clone_size: few; d_call: NA; v_call: TRBV6-1; j_call: TRBJ2-3
cdr3_nt: TGTGCCAGCAGGGGAGGACGGTCTAATGAAAAACTGTTTTTT; cdr3_aa: CASRGGRSNEKLFF; clone_size: many; d_call: NA; v_call: TRBV7-9; j_call: TRBJ1-4
cdr3_nt: TGCAGCGTTGGTCAGGTTAATGGCTACACCTTC; cdr3_aa: CSVGQVNGYTF; clone_size: many; d_call: NA; v_call: TRBV29-1; j_call: TRBJ1-2
cdr3_nt: TGTGCCAGCAGCACGGGGGCTACCTATAATTCACCCCTCCACTTT; cdr3_aa: CASSTGATYNSPLHF; clone_size: few; d_call: NA; v_call: TRBV27; j_call: TRBJ1-6
cdr3_nt: TGTGCCAGCAGCGTTTCCCAACCAAGCTCCTACAATGAGCAGTTCTTC; cdr3_aa: CASSVSQPSSYNEQFF; clone_size: NA; d_call: NA; v_call: TRBV9; j_call: TRBJ2-1
cdr3_nt: TGCGCCAGCAGCCAAGATAGCCAGGGAGAGACCCAGTACTTC; cdr3_aa: CASSQDSQGETQYF; clone_size: NA; d_call: NA; v_call: TRBV4-3; j_call: TRBJ2-5
cdr3_nt: TGTGCCAGCAGCTTAGATGTCAGAAACGAGCAGTACTTC; cdr3_aa: CASSLDVRNEQYF; clone_size: NA; d_call: NA; v_call: TRBV11-1; j_call: TRBJ2-7
cdr3_nt: TGTGCCATCAAACCCACCGGGACAGGATATGGCTACACCTTC; cdr3_aa: CAIKPTGTGYGYTF; clone_size: few; d_call: TRBD1; v_call: TRBV28; j_call: TRBJ1-2
cdr3_nt: TGTGCCAGCAGTTATCAAGGACAGGGGCGATTTTGGAATGAGCAGTTCTTC; cdr3_aa: CASSYQGQGRFWNEQFF; clone_size: many; d_call: TRBD1; v_call: TRBV6-2/TRBV6-3; j_call: TRBJ2-1
cdr3_nt: TGTGCCAGCAGCTTGCGGGCCCGCAGCACAGATACGCAGTATTTT; cdr3_aa: CASSLRARSTDTQYF; clone_size: few; d_call: NA; v_call: TRBV7-2; j_call: TRBJ2-3
cdr3_nt: TGTGCCTGGAGTGTAAGTATGAGTAATGAGCAGTTCTTC; cdr3_aa: CAWSVSMSNEQFF; clone_size: NA; d_call: NA; v_call: TRBV30; j_call: TRBJ2-1
cdr3_nt: TGTGCCAGCAGCTTCTATGACAGGGAGACCTATGGCTACACCTTC; cdr3_aa: CASSFYDRETYGYTF; clone_size: few; d_call: TRBD1; v_call: TRBV7-8; j_call: TRBJ1-2
cdr3_nt: TGCGCCAGCAGCGCCGGAGCTAGCGGAGAGACCCAGTACTTC; cdr3_aa: CASSAGASGETQYF; clone_size: few; d_call: TRBD2; v_call: TRBV5-1; j_call: TRBJ2-5
cdr3_nt: TGTGCCACCAGCAGAGGCAGGGTCTTCGTGAACACTGAAGCTTTCTTT; cdr3_aa: CATSRGRVFVNTEAFF; clone_size: NA; d_call: NA; v_call: TRBV15; j_call: TRBJ1-1
cdr3_nt: TGCGCCAGCAGCTTGTCTCAGTTCAGTACCACTGAAGATTTCTTT; cdr3_aa: CASSLSQFSTTEDFF; clone_size: NA; d_call: NA; v_call: TRBV5-1; j_call: TRBJ1-1
cdr3_nt: TGTGCCAGCAGTCAACTGGTAGTGGGACTAGCGGGGCGGCACCCCCAAGAGACCCAGTACTTC; cdr3_aa: CASSQLVVGLAGRHPQETQYF; clone_size: NA; d_call: TRBD2; v_call: TRBV6-1; j_call: TRBJ2-5
cdr3_nt: TGTGCCAGCAGCGACAACGGGAACTATGGCTACACCTTC; cdr3_aa: CASSDNGNYGYTF; clone_size: few; d_call: NA; v_call: TRBV6-1; j_call: TRBJ1-2
cdr3_nt: TGTGCCAGCAGTTTTGCTAATGGAGATACGCAGTATTTT; cdr3_aa: CASSFANGDTQYF; clone_size: few; d_call: NA; v_call: TRBV12-3/TRBV12-4; j_call: TRBJ2-3
cdr3_nt: TGCAGCGGCCGACTAGCGGGGGCCTACAATGAGCAGTTCTTC; cdr3_aa: CSGRLAGAYNEQFF; clone_size: few; d_call: TRBD2; v_call: TRBV29-1; j_call: TRBJ2-1
cdr3_nt: TGTGCCAGCAGTTACCGGGGTAGCGGAAACCAAAGGGCCGATACGCAGTATTTT; cdr3_aa: CASSYRGSGNQRADTQYF; clone_size: NA; d_call: NA; v_call: TRBV5-6; j_call: TRBJ2-3
cdr3_nt: TGTGCCAGCAGTTACCGGGGCCCCAGTGAAGCTTTCTTT; cdr3_aa: CASSYRGPSEAFF; clone_size: few; d_call: NA; v_call: TRBV12-3/TRBV12-4; j_call: TRBJ1-1
cdr3_nt: TGCAGCGTTCGGACAGGGAGAGGCGAGCAGTACTTC; cdr3_aa: CSVRTGRGEQYF; clone_size: NA; d_call: TRBD1; v_call: TRBV29-1; j_call: TRBJ2-7
cdr3_nt: TGTGCCATCGGCCCCGGGACCCTCTGCGAGCAGTACTTC; cdr3_aa: CAIGPGTLCEQYF; clone_size: NA; d_call: NA; v_call: TRBV5-6; j_call: TRBJ2-7
cdr3_nt: TGTGCCAGCAGGGCAGGGAAGAACACTGAAGCTTTCTTT; cdr3_aa: CASRAGKNTEAFF; clone_size: few; d_call: NA; v_call: TRBV3-1; j_call: TRBJ1-1